Presented here are 7 T cell receptor beta chains from one specimen sequenced in a study of T cell repertoires in cytomegalovirus infection (dated 2019 in TCRdb). The sequencer was an Illumina HiSeq 1500. TCRdb applied fastp at Q25 and MiXCR to the public reads, then kept only in-frame beta chains. Here each entry gathers all rows of one CDR3 protein and keeps the most common genes and DNA. The sample contains some 400,000 distinct CDR3 sequences, 31% of them found a single time. Jointly, the top ten make up roughly an eighth of the sample. The sample taken for sequencing was PBMCs. These receptors were obtained from a human donor in good health (CMV status not recorded). Some clones in this sample may be carry-over from other donors' samples.

The chain recombines TRBV12-3 or TRBV12-4 with TRBJ1-5; no firm D call. V lost 6 bases and J lost 9, with 15 bases in between. This CDR3 is 13 amino acids long. The CDR3 protein is CASSRDPLGPQHF. DNA of the CDR3: TGTGCCAGCAGCCGTGACCCCTTGGGGCCCCAGCATTTT.

This clonotype has only a few counts. The genes are TRBV9 and TRBJ1-2; D remains unclear. The germline V gene has CDR1 SGDLS and CDR2 YYNGEE. Between the trimmed V and J ends, which lost 6 bases and 2 bases, there was a span of 17 bases. This CDR3 contains 15 residues. Written as DNA, the CDR3 is TGTGCCAGCATCCCGGGCCCAGGAGGAAACTATGGCTACACCTTC. Translated: CASIPGPGGNYGYTF.

The chain employs TRBV18 and TRBJ2-7, with D maybe TRBD1 (6 bases). This CDR3 is built from 15 residues. CDR1 and CDR2 from the germline V gene are KGHSH and LQKENI. Trimming removed 3 bases at V and 5 bases at J, with 17 bases between. CDR3 region: CASSPPDRSGDEQYF. The CDR3 DNA reads as TGTGCCAGCTCACCCCCGGACAGATCAGGGGACGAGCAGTACTTC.

At least ten counts were recorded for this clonotype. The gene calls are TRBV7-2 and TRBJ1-5, with unresolved D. The CDR3 covers 16 residues. The germline CDR1 and CDR2 sequences are SGHTA and FQGNSA. Trimming cost V 5 bases and J 5 bases, with 19 bases left between them. The CDR3 bases are TGTGCCAGCAGCCAAGAGGCGGATGGGCAACATCAGCCCCAGCATTTT. Translating gives CASSQEADGQHQPQHF.

This clonotype appeared a few times. The chain employs TRBV27 and TRBJ1-5; D gene ambiguous. The germline V gene encodes CDR1 MNHEY and CDR2 SMNVEV (reference sequence). V lost 4 bases and J 4 bases, leaving 11 bases between the germline ends. The CDR3 sequence is 14 residues long. CDR3 loop: CASSYGVPNQPQHF. For the CDR3, the DNA is TGTGCCAGCAGTTACGGTGTTCCAAATCAGCCCCAGCATTTT.

The genes are TRBV5-1 and TRBJ2-2; D ambiguous. The CDR3 is made up of 14 amino acids. The V end was cut by 0 bases, the J end by 4 bases, with 7 bases between. Germline loops: CDR1 SGHRS, CDR2 YFSETQ. CDR3 loop: CASSLDGFTGELFF. The CDR3 DNA is TGCGCCAGCAGCTTGGACGGGTTCACCGGGGAGCTGTTTTTT.

This clonotype was seen ten or more times. The rearrangement joins TRBV7-2 to TRBJ2-7; D call uncertain. The V gene lost 2 bases and the J gene lost 5 bases, with 10 bases spanning the gap. Germline V gene data show CDR1 as SGHTA and CDR2 as FQGNSA. CDR3 length: 13 amino acids. CDR3 in DNA: TGTGCCAGCAGCTTATCAAGGCTCCACGAGCAGTACTTC. It yields the protein CASSLSRLHEQYF.